The clone carrying this T cell receptor (beta chain) was seen ten or more times. TCRdb analysed the 5' RACE reads with MiXCR anew, one entry per CDR3 protein. Seen here are some 350,000 distinct CDR3 sequences, around 6.5% observed once, and the top ten hold about 15%. These data originate in a study of T cells after yellow fever vaccination. This CDR3 is 15 amino acids long. The germline V gene encodes CDR1 MNHEY and CDR2 SMNVEV (reference sequence). The ends were cut back, 7 bases at V and 2 bases at J, with 18 bases in the middle. The TCR was taken from a man aged 25-45 years who received the YFV17D yellow fever vaccine. The gene calls are TRBV27 and TRBJ2-7, with D possibly called TRBD1 or TRBD2 (5 bases each). The sample was PBMCs, taken 5 days after the yellow fever booster vaccination. CDR3 coding DNA: TGTGCCAGCAACCCCACCGGGGACGGAGCCTACGAGCAGTACTTC. Amino acid sequence: CASNPTGDGAYEQYF.